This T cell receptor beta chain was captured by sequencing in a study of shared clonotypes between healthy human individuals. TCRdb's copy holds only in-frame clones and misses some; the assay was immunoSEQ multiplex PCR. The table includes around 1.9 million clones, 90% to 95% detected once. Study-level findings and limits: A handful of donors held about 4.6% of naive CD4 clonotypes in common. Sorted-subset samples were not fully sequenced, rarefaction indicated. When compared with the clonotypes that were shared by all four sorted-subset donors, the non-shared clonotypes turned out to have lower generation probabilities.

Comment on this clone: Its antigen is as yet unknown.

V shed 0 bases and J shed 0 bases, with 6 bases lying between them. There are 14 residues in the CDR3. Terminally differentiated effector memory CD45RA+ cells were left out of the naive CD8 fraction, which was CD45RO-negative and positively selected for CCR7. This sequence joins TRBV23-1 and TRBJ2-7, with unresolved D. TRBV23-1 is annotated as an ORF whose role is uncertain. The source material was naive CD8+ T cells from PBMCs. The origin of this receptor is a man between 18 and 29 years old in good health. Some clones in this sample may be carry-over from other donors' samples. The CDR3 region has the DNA TGCGCCAGCAGTCAATCAGCGTCCTCCTACGAGCAGTACTTC. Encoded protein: CASSQSASSYEQYF.